These 29 T cell receptor beta chains originate from one sample sequenced in a study of shared clonotypes between healthy human individuals. Some clones are missing from TCRdb's copy, which holds only in-frame ones; the method was immunoSEQ multiplex PCR. The sample has a few million clones; around 93% are singletons. The sequencing input was naive CD4+ T cells from PBMCs. As for subset: CD45RA+ positively selected. The receptor source for this set is a man younger than 30 in good health. Some clones in this sample may be carry-over from other donors' samples.

Here the CDR3 DNA reads TGCAGCGTCGACCCGGGACAGTCAGGGACTAGGGCTTTCTTT. Translated, it gives CSVDPGQSGTRAFF. This chain links TRBV29-1 with TRBJ1-1, with TRBD1 matching 7 bases. V dropped 6 bases and J dropped 11; count of bases not matched to a gene: 18. The CDR3 covers 14 residues. Germline-derived CDR1 and CDR2 are SQVTM and ANQGSEA.

The CDR3: CASSSPGTRGNTIYF. The DNA of the CDR3 is TGTGCCAGCAGTTCCCCCGGGACAAGAGGAAACACCATATATTTT. The chain uses TRBV25-1 and TRBJ1-3; tentatively, D is TRBD1 (6 bases). V lost 5 bases to trimming and J lost 4 bases, with 15 bases between them. The CDR3 runs 15 residues. Germline V CDR1 and CDR2: MGHDK, SYGVNS.

V is TRBV2 and J is TRBJ2-5, with D possibly matching TRBD2 (5 bases). This CDR3 region has 14 residues. The germline V gene has CDR1 SNHLY and CDR2 FYNNEI. Trimming took 4 bases from V and 2 from J, leaving 11 bases between them. The CDR3 bases are TGTGCCAGCAGTGGTTACGCGGGTCAAGAGACCCAGTACTTC. Encoded protein: CASSGYAGQETQYF.

A few counts support this clone. The rearrangement links TRBV5-1 to TRBJ1-1; a weak D match, TRBD1 (5 bases). V lost 2 bases, J lost 3 bases, and 11 bases lay in between. Germline V CDR1 and CDR2: SGHRS, YFSETQ. The length of the CDR3 is 14 residues. DNA of the CDR3: TGCGCCAGCAGCTTCCAGGGCCGGGACACTGAAGCTTTCTTT. Encoded protein: CASSFQGRDTEAFF.

V gene TRBV5-5 combines with J gene TRBJ1-4; D not resolved. Germline CDR1 is SGHKS and CDR2 is YYEKEE (reference sequence). This CDR3 region has 16 residues. Trimming shortened V by 0 bases and J by 0 bases, and 9 bases separated the two germline ends. The CDR3 nucleotides are TGTGCCAGCAGCTTGGAAGGGTACCCAACTAATGAAAAACTGTTTTTT. It specifies CASSLEGYPTNEKLFF.

The V call is TRBV30, the J call TRBJ2-2, with a tentative D call TRBD2 (6 bases). The germline V and J ends were trimmed by 2 bases and 0 bases, with 13 bases remaining between them. CDR1 and CDR2 (germline): GTSNPN, SVGIG (reference sequence). The CDR3 has 16 amino acids. The CDR3 region is CAWSLLRGANTGELFF. The CDR3 DNA reads as TGTGCCTGGAGTTTATTGCGGGGCGCGAACACCGGGGAGCTGTTTTTT.

Here the CDR3 reads CASSLVPGEKLFF. The CDR3 DNA sequence: TGTGCCAGCAGCTTAGTTCCGGGGGAAAAACTGTTTTTT. This chain uses TRBV7-9 with TRBJ1-4; unclear D gene. CDR3 length equals 13 residues. Trimming shortened V by 1 base and J by 8 bases, and 8 bases separated the two germline ends. From germline, CDR1 is SEHNR and CDR2 FQNEAQ (reference sequence).

A single count supports this clone. The CDR3 nucleotides read TGTGCCAGTAGTATTACCTGGGATCAAGAGACCCAGTACTTC. It codes for CASSITWDQETQYF. The genes are TRBV19 and TRBJ2-5; D remains ambiguous. The CDR3 runs 14 residues. V was shortened by 3 bases and J by 2 bases, with 10 bases between the two germline ends. CDR1 and CDR2 (germline): LNHDA, SQIVND (reference sequence).

This chain connects TRBV4-1 to TRBJ2-5, with a weak D call TRBD2 (6 bases). V gave up 1 base and J gave up 1 base, with 16 bases separating them. CDR1 MGHRA and CDR2 YSYEKL come from the germline V gene. The CDR3 length is 17 residues. The DNA for the CDR3 is TGCGCCAGCAGCCAAGGAAGGAGGGCCCCACTCCAAGAGACCCAGTACTTC. Residues: CASSQGRRAPLQETQYF.

The chain employs TRBV25-1 and TRBJ2-7; TRBD1 matches 10 bases. V trimming: 6 bases; J trimming: 1 base; junction bases outside the gene matches: 3. The CDR3 consists of 14 residues. From germline, CDR1 is MGHDK and CDR2 SYGVNS. This CDR3 is CASRGTGVSYEQYF. CDR3 coding DNA: TGTGCCAGCAGAGGGACAGGGGTTTCCTACGAGCAGTACTTC.

CDR3 bases: TGTGCCATTCGCGAGCCTCAGGACAGGGGGGGTGGCTACACCTTC. Translation: CAIREPQDRGGGYTF. This chain uses TRBV10-3 with TRBJ1-2; 10 bases map to TRBD1. This CDR3 has 15 amino acids. Per the germline V gene, CDR1 is ENHRY and CDR2 is SYGVKD. The V gene end was trimmed by 9 bases and the J gene end by 7 bases; junction bases not matched to a gene: 14.

The V and J genes are TRBV28 and TRBJ2-7, with D possibly being TRBD2 (6 bases). The CDR3 is made up of 15 amino acids. Germline V gives CDR1 MDHEN, CDR2 SYDVKM. V was clipped by 2 bases and J by 2 bases, with 13 bases between them. CDR3: CASSLRGTATYEQYF. CDR3 in DNA: TGTGCCAGCAGTTTACGGGGGACGGCTACCTACGAGCAGTACTTC.

In this sample, this clone turned up once. V is TRBV5-1 and J is TRBJ2-1; TRBD1 aligns across 7 bases. Trimming cost V 3 bases and J 1 base; bases outside gene matches: 4. Germline V gene sequence: CDR1 SGHRS, CDR2 YFSETQ. The CDR3 length is 15 residues. CDR3 in DNA: TGCGCCAGCAGCTCTCGGACAGGATCCTACAATGAGCAGTTCTTC. This sequence encodes CASSSRTGSYNEQFF.

The CDR3 is CASSIRHLTDTQYF. The CDR3, as DNA: TGTGCCAGTAGTATTAGGCACCTCACAGATACGCAGTATTTT. This chain joins TRBV19 and TRBJ2-3; no reliable D call. Trimming took 3 bases from V and 2 from J, leaving 9 bases between them. CDR1 and CDR2 from the germline V gene are LNHDA and SQIVND (reference sequence). CDR3 length equals 14 residues.

This clone was picked up one time. The rearrangement uses TRBV29-1 and TRBJ2-7; 11 bases are a match to TRBD1. This CDR3 comprises 16 residues. Germline values: CDR1 SQVTM, CDR2 ANQGSEA. The junction had 11 bases not matched to a gene; V was cut back by 7 bases and J by 0 bases. For the CDR3, the DNA is TGCAGCGCTACCGGGGCGGGACAGGGGGTCTCCTACGAGCAGTACTTC. It is translated as CSATGAGQGVSYEQYF.

The sample holds one count of this clone. The chain links TRBV28 to TRBJ1-1, with a weak D call TRBD1 (6 bases). V was clipped by 2 bases and J by 6 bases, with 19 bases between them. Germline V gene sequence: CDR1 MDHEN, CDR2 SYDVKM. The length of the CDR3 is 16 residues. The CDR3 here is CASSLNVWGARAEAFF. For the CDR3, the DNA is TGTGCCAGCAGTTTAAATGTTTGGGGGGCAAGGGCTGAAGCTTTCTTT.

CDR3 in amino acids: CASSRTGVEQYF. CDR3 bases: TGTGCCAGCAGTCGGACAGGGGTCGAGCAGTACTTC. This sequence joins TRBV27 and TRBJ2-7, with 9 bases identical to TRBD1. V lost 5 bases and J lost 6; bases outside the gene matches: 2. This CDR3 comprises 12 residues. Germline CDR1 is MNHEY and CDR2 is SMNVEV (reference sequence).

V usage is TRBV11-2 and J usage is TRBJ2-1, with TRBD2 matching 8 bases. The length of the CDR3 is 15 residues. Germline V lookup: CDR1 SGHAT, CDR2 FQNNGV. V gave up 0 bases and J gave up 4 bases; unmatched junction bases: 2. CDR3 DNA: TGTGCCAGCAGCTTAGACGGGGGGGTGTACAATGAGCAGTTCTTC. It is translated as CASSLDGGVYNEQFF.

The genes are TRBV7-2 and TRBJ2-1; a weak D match, TRBD1 (6 bases). CDR3 length equals 14 residues. The V gene lost 2 bases and the J gene lost 3 bases, with 8 bases spanning the gap. CDR1 is SGHTA and CDR2 is FQGNSA in the germline V gene. DNA of the CDR3: TGTGCCAGCAGCTTACAGGGGAACTACAATGAGCAGTTCTTC. It yields the protein CASSLQGNYNEQFF.

This chain connects TRBV7-9 to TRBJ2-1; D possibly corresponds to TRBD1 (5 bases). CDR1 is SEHNR, CDR2 FQNEAQ, per germline (reference sequence). The CDR3 extends over 12 amino acids. With 1 base removed from V and 9 bases from J, the gap between germline ends came to 7 bases. The DNA for the CDR3 is TGTGCCAGCAGCTTAGAGCAGGGTGAGCAGTTCTTC. Translating gives CASSLEQGEQFF.

The rearrangement joins TRBV5-6 to TRBJ2-3; TRBD2 agrees at 11 bases. Trimming took 4 bases from V and 8 from J; bases not matched to a gene: 21. CDR3 length: 19 residues. Germline values: CDR1 SGHDT, CDR2 YYEEEE. The CDR3 sequence: CASSGRLAGTTPRSGTQYF. CDR3 sequence (DNA): TGTGCCAGCAGCGGGCGACTAGCGGGAACCACCCCCCGATCCGGTACGCAGTATTTT.

The chain couples TRBV19 to TRBJ1-2; tentative D call: TRBD1 (5 bases). V was trimmed by 3 bases and J by 3 bases, leaving 14 bases between them. CDR3 length equals 15 residues. Looked up from germline, CDR1 is LNHDA and CDR2 is SQIVND (reference sequence). In nucleotides, the CDR3 is TGTGCCAGTAGTATTGTATCGGGGGTCTACTATGGCTACACCTTC. It codes for CASSIVSGVYYGYTF.

The CDR3 DNA reads as TGTGCCAGCAGTTCTGAGATGGACAGCTACGAGCAGTACTTC. As protein: CASSSEMDSYEQYF. The V call is TRBV2, the J call TRBJ2-7, with D perhaps TRBD1 (6 bases). V was pared by 5 bases and J by 3 bases, with 14 bases between. This CDR3 is built from 14 residues. Germline V CDR1 and CDR2: SNHLY, FYNNEI.

This clone was seen a single time. This chain connects TRBV6-1 to TRBJ2-4; D might be TRBD2 (6 bases). CDR1 and CDR2 (germline): MNHNS, SASEGT. With 1 base removed from V and 8 bases from J, the gap between germline ends came to 12 bases. The CDR3 extends over 14 amino acids. The CDR3 loop is CASSEVRGGHIQYF. Here the CDR3 DNA reads TGTGCCAGCAGTGAAGTGCGGGGTGGTCACATTCAGTACTTC.

This clone was seen once. This CDR3 is CASSFLPTSGGNEQFF. As DNA, the CDR3 is TGTGCCAGCAGCTTCCTCCCGACTAGCGGGGGGAATGAGCAGTTCTTC. The rearrangement links TRBV11-2 to TRBJ2-1; 13 nucleotides align to TRBD2. Germline CDR1 reads SGHAT; CDR2 reads FQNNGV. The V gene end was trimmed by 3 bases and the J gene end by 7 bases; junction bases not matched to a gene: 6. This CDR3 has 16 amino acids.

This sequence joins TRBV28 and TRBJ2-1; D is possibly TRBD1 or TRBD2 (5 bases each). The CDR3 loop spans 14 amino acids. Germline CDR1 and CDR2: MDHEN and SYDVKM. Deletions cut 10 bases from V and 2 bases from J, with 15 bases between. CDR3 protein: CATRGERTYNEQFF. CDR3 nucleotide sequence: TGTGCCACCCGAGGGGAGCGGACCTACAATGAGCAGTTCTTC.

The V gene is TRBV5-1, the J gene TRBJ2-5; D could derive from TRBD1 or TRBD2 (5 bases each). With 0 bases removed from V and 5 bases from J, the gap between germline ends came to 17 bases. The CDR3 length is 16 residues. Germline CDR1 is SGHRS and CDR2 is YFSETQ. The CDR3, as DNA: TGCGCCAGCAGCTTGGCCCCGGTGGGACCCACTGAGACCCAGTACTTC. This encodes CASSLAPVGPTETQYF.

This sequence joins TRBV6-5 and TRBJ1-1; maybe TRBD1 (6 bases). The V gene lost 7 bases and the J gene lost 4 bases, with 13 bases spanning the gap. CDR3 length: 13 amino acids. The germline V gene has CDR1 MNHEY and CDR2 SVGAGI. The CDR3 DNA reads as TGTGCCAGCACCCGTCAGGGGTCCACTGAAGCTTTCTTT. Encoded protein: CASTRQGSTEAFF.

This clone was detected only a few times. V gene TRBV2 combines with J gene TRBJ1-1; no clear D. Germline CDR1 and CDR2: SNHLY and FYNNEI. This CDR3 is built from 10 residues. V was shortened by 8 bases and J by 8 bases, with 9 bases between the two germline ends. The CDR3 here is CASRLGEAFF. In nucleotides, the CDR3 is TGTGCCAGCCGGTTGGGCGAAGCTTTCTTT.